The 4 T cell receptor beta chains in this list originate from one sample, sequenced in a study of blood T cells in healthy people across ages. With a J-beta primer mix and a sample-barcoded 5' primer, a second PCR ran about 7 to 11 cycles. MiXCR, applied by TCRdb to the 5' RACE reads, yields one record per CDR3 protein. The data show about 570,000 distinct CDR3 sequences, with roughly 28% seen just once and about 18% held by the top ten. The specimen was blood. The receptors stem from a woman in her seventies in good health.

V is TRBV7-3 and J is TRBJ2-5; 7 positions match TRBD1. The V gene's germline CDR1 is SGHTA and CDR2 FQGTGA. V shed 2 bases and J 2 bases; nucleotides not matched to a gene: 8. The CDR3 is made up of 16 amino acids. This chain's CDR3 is CASSLLVGTEQETQYF. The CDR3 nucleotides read TGTGCCAGCAGCTTATTAGTCGGGACAGAGCAAGAGACCCAGTACTTC.

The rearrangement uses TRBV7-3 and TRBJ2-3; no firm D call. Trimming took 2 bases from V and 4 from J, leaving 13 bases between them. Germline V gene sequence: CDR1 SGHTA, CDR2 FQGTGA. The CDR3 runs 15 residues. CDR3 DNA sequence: TGTGCCAGCAGCTTAGCCCACAACGGCGCAGATACGCAGTATTTT. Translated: CASSLAHNGADTQYF.

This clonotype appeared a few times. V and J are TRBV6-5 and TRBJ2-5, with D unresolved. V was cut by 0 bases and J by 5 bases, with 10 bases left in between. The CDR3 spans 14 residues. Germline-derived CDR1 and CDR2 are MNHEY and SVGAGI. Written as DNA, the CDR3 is TGTGCCAGCAGTTACTCGGGTGCTCGGGAGACCCAGTACTTC. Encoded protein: CASSYSGARETQYF.

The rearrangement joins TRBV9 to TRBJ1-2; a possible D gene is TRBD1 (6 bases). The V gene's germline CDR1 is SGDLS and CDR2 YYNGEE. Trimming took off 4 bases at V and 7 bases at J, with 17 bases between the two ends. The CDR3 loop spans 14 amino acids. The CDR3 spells CASSSFRQDFGYTF. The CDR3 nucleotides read TGTGCCAGCAGCTCCTTCCGACAGGATTTTGGCTACACCTTC.